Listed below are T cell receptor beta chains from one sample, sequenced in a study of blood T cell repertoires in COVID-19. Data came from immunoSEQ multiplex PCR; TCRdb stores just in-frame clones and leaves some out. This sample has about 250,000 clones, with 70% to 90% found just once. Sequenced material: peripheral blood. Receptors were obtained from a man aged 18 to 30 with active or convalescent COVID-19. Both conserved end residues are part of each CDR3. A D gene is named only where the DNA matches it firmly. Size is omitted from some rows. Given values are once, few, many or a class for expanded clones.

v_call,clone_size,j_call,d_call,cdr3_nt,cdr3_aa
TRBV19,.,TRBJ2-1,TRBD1,TGTGCCAGTAGTATAGTAGGGACAGGGGGTTTAAGCTCCTACAATGAGCAGTTCTTC,CASSIVGTGGLSSYNEQFF
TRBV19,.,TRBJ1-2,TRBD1,TGTGCCAGTAGGGGGACAGGGGGCGAGAATCACTATGGCTACACCTTC,CASRGTGGENHYGYTF
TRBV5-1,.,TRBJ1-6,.,TGCGCCAGCAGCTATGAGGGGGGGAATTCACCCCTCCACTTT,CASSYEGGNSPLHF
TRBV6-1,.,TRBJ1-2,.,TGTGCCAGCAGTGAAGCAATGGGAGGGTCCGGCTACACCTTC,CASSEAMGGSGYTF
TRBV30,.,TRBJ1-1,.,TGTGCCTGGAGTGCCCGACAGGCCTGGGCGGCTTTCTTT,CAWSARQAWAAFF
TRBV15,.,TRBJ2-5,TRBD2,TGTGCCACCAGCAGGACTAGCGGGACACAAGAGACCCAGTACTTC,CATSRTSGTQETQYF
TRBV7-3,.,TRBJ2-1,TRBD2,TGTGCCAGCAGGGAGAAGCGGGAGGGCCATGATGAGCAGTTCTTC,CASREKREGHDEQFF
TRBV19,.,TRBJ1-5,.,TGTGCCAGTAGTATGGATCGTGGCAGGGGCAATCAGCCCCAGCATTTT,CASSMDRGRGNQPQHF
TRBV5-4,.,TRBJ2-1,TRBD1,TGTGCCAGCAGCTTGGGACAGGGAATGTACAATGAGCAGTTCTTC,CASSLGQGMYNEQFF
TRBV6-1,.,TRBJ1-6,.,TGTGCCAGCAACAACGGACAGAGCTATAATTCACCCCTCCACTTT,CASNNGQSYNSPLHF
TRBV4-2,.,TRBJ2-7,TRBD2,TGTGCCAGCACCAGGGAGACTAGCGGGGCCGACGAGCAGTACTTC,CASTRETSGADEQYF
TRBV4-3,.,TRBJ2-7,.,TGCGCCAGCAGCCAAGCCAGCGGGCAACCATTCTACGAGCAGTACTTC,CASSQASGQPFYEQYF
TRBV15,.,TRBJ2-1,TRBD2,TGTGCCACCAGCAGAGGCGGGACTAGCGGGGACAATGAGCAGTTCTTC,CATSRGGTSGDNEQFF
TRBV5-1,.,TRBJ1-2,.,TGCGCCAGCAGCTTCTCAGGTAGTCTTGGCTACACCTTC,CASSFSGSLGYTF
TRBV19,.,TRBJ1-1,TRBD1,TGTGCCAGTAGTTGGGACAGGAACACTGAAGCTTTCTTT,CASSWDRNTEAFF
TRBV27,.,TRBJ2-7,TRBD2,TGTGCCAGCAGTTTATTCAGGACTAGCGGGGGCCTGGGGGGGCCCTACGAGCAGTACTTC,CASSLFRTSGGLGGPYEQYF
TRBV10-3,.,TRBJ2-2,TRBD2,TGTGCCATCAGTGAGTCTCCTCTAGGGACTAGCTCCGCCGGGGAGCTGTTTTTT,CAISESPLGTSSAGELFF
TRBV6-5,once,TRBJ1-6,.,TGTGCCAGCAGTTACTCTCGGTCACCCCTCCACTTT,CASSYSRSPLHF
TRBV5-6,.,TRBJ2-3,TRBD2,TGTGCCAGCTCCCGGAGGACTAGCGGCACAGATACGCAGTATTTT,CASSRRTSGTDTQYF
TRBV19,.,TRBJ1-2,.,TGTGCCAGTAGTATGGGCGACTATGGCTACACCTTC,CASSMGDYGYTF
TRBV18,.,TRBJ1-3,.,TGTGCCAGCTCCAGGGAATTAAGAGGAAACACCATATATTTT,CASSRELRGNTIYF
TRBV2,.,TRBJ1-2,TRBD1,TGTGCCAGCCGAGGCCGACAGGGGAGCGGCTACACCTTC,CASRGRQGSGYTF
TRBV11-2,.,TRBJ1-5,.,TGTGCCAGCAGCTCGACAGCTCAGAATCAGCCCCAGCATTTT,CASSSTAQNQPQHF
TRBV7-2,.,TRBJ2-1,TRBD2,TGTGCCAGCAGCTTGCTCCCCCGGACTAGCGGGGTTGATGAGCAGTTCTTC,CASSLLPRTSGVDEQFF
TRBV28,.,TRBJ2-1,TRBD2,TGTGCCAGCAGTTTATGGGCTAGCGGGAGTGGCACCTACAATGAGCAGTTCTTC,CASSLWASGSGTYNEQFF
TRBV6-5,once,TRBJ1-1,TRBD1,TGTGCCAGCAGTTACGGACAGGGGGAAGCTTTCTTT,CASSYGQGEAFF
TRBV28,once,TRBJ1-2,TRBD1,TGTGCCAGCAGTTTATCCTCACTTACGGGACAGGGTAAGACGGCCTTC,CASSLSSLTGQGKTAF
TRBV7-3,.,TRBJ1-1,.,TGTGCCAGCAGCTTAACGGCGGCAGAATTGAACACTGAAGCTTTCTTT,CASSLTAAELNTEAFF
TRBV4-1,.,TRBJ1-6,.,TGCGCCAGCAGCCGCCTCGACAGAGGTAATTCACCCCTCCACTTT,CASSRLDRGNSPLHF
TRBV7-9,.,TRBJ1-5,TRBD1,TGTGCCAGCAGCTCTGGGGTCGGTGACAGGGTAAATCAGCCCCAGCATTTT,CASSSGVGDRVNQPQHF
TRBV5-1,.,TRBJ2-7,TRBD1,TGCGCCAGCAGCGTGGACAGGGTCTACGAGCAGTACTTC,CASSVDRVYEQYF
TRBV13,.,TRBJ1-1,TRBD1,TGTGCCAGCAGCCCAGGGGGGGACAGGGGCTTAGGGACTGAAGCTTTCTTT,CASSPGGDRGLGTEAFF
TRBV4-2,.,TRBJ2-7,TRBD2,TGTGCCAGCAGCCAGCAACTAGCGGGACTGTCCTACGAGCAGTACTTC,CASSQQLAGLSYEQYF
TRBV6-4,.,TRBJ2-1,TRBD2,TGTGCCAGCAGTTCGACTAGCGGGGGCAACAATGAGCAGTTCTTC,CASSSTSGGNNEQFF
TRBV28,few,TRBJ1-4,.,TGTGCCAGCCGGAGGAATGAAAAACTGTTTTTT,CASRRNEKLFF
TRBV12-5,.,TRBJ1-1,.,TGTGCTAAGAGCCTGAACACTGAAGCTTTCTTT,CAKSLNTEAFF
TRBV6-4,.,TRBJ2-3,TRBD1,TGTGCCAGTACCCAAAGGGGGCTCGGAACAGATACGCAGTATTTT,CASTQRGLGTDTQYF
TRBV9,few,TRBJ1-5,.,TGTGCCAGCAGCGCACAGGGCAATCAGCCCCAGCATTTT,CASSAQGNQPQHF
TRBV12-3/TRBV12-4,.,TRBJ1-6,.,TGTGCCACTACAGGACAGACGAATTCACCCCTCCACTTT,CATTGQTNSPLHF
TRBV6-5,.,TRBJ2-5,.,TGTGCCAGCAGTTACTCCAGACATTTCCAAGAGACCCAGTACTTC,CASSYSRHFQETQYF
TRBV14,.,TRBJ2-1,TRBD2,TGTGCCAGCAGCCTCTCTAGCGGGGGCCCCCTCTACAATGAGCAGTTCTTC,CASSLSSGGPLYNEQFF
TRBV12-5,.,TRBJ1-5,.,TGTGCTAGTGGACCCGGGGGTATTAATCAGCCCCAGCATTTT,CASGPGGINQPQHF
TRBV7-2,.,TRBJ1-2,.,TGTGCCAGCAGCCCCTACCTAGGGGGTATTAACTATGGCTACACCTTC,CASSPYLGGINYGYTF
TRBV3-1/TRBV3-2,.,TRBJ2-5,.,TGTGCCAGCAGCCTGCTAGAACTGAAGACCCAGTACTTC,CASSLLELKTQYF
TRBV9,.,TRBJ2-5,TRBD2,TGTGCCAGCAGCACAGCAGCCACTAGCGGGAGTAAAGAGACCCAGTACTTC,CASSTAATSGSKETQYF
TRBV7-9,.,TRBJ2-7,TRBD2,TGTGCCAGCAGCTTAGTCGGACTAGCGGACGAGCAGTACTTC,CASSLVGLADEQYF
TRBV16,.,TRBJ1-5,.,TGTGCCAGCGCCCTACCCCAGGGCCGCGCTCAGCCCCAGCATTTT,CASALPQGRAQPQHF
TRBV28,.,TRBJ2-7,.,TGTGCCAGCAGGGAGGGAATGCCCCTCTACGAGCAGTACTTC,CASREGMPLYEQYF
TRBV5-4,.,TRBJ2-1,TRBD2,TGTGCCAGCAGCTTTGGTGCTAGCGGGGGCCCTGTAAGCAATGAGCAGTTCTTC,CASSFGASGGPVSNEQFF
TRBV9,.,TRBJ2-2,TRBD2,TGTGCCAGCAGCGTAGGCCCGGGGGGGCTCGGCGGGGAGCTGTTTTTT,CASSVGPGGLGGELFF
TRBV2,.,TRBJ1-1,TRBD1,TGTGCCAGCAATTGGGGACAGGGTGGCACTGAAGCTTTCTTT,CASNWGQGGTEAFF
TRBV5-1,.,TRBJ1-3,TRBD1,TGCGCCAGCAGCACCGACAGGGGAGCGACTGGAAACACCATATATTTT,CASSTDRGATGNTIYF
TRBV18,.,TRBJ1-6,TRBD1,TGTGCCAGCTCACCAATCGGACAGGGGAATTCACCCCTCCACTTT,CASSPIGQGNSPLHF
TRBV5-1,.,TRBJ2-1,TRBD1,TGCGCCAGCAGCCCGGGGACAGGGTTGAATGAGCAGTTCTTC,CASSPGTGLNEQFF
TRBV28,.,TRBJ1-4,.,TGTGCCAGCAGTTGGGAGGGTAATGAAAAACTGTTTTTT,CASSWEGNEKLFF
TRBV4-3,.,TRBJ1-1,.,TGCGCCAGCAGCCGAGGACACGGAATTATGAACACTGAAGCTTTCTTT,CASSRGHGIMNTEAFF
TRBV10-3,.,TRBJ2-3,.,TGTGCCATCAGTGATCGGCGCGAGGTGCGCGAGACAGATACGCAGTATTTT,CAISDRREVRETDTQYF
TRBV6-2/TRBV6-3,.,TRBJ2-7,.,TGTGCCAGCAGTTACGGTTTGGGCTCGCCGTACTTC,CASSYGLGSPYF
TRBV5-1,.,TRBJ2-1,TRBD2,TGCGCCAGCAGCGGGGGGGTTGACAATGAGCAGTTCTTC,CASSGGVDNEQFF
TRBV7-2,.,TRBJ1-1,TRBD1,TGTGCCAGCAGCTTAGGGCCAGGGGGCTACACTGAAGCTTTCTTT,CASSLGPGGYTEAFF